This T cell receptor (beta chain) came from a study of siplizumab effects on memory and regulatory T cells. This table comes from immunoSEQ multiplex PCR, and its TCRdb copy is limited to in-frame clones, with some not included. The table lists roughly 100,000 clones, over 90% of them singletons, with 0.6% to 0.7% in the top ten. The V end lost 1 base, the J end lost 3 bases, and 18 bases lay between the germline ends. This CDR3 has 17 residues. CDR1 is SGHAT, CDR2 FQNNGV, per germline. Sequencing was performed on Tregs sorted from blood. The chain is built from TRBV11-2 and TRBJ2-5; D is possibly TRBD2 (5 bases). This sequence was found in a human donor in good health. CDR3 amino acids: CASSLGGGLVGKETQYF. The CDR3 nucleotides are TGTGCCAGCAGCTTAGGAGGCGGACTGGTTGGTAAAGAGACCCAGTACTTC.